These 7 T cell receptor beta chains were all obtained from the same sample, sequenced in a study of blood T cell repertoires in COVID-19 (dated by TCRdb to between 2020 and 2021). The library was obtained by the immunoSEQ multiplex PCR assay. Held by TCRdb, this immuneACCESS table contains in-frame sequences only and omits some clones. Under half of the omission traces to an unresolved V gene where checked; the cause of the rest is unknown. Recorded for this sample are about 160,000 clones; roughly 85% of them occurred a single time. The ten top clones hold 5.4% of the sample. Sequenced material: peripheral blood. The receptors shown here come from a woman aged 50 to 65 with COVID-19, enrolled during active disease.

V is TRBV6-1 and J is TRBJ1-5; D remains ambiguous. Germline loops: CDR1 MNHNS, CDR2 SASEGT. V was trimmed by 2 bases and J by 5 bases, leaving 7 bases between them. CDR3 length: 13 amino acids. The CDR3 loop is CASSETVHQPQHF. The CDR3 DNA sequence: TGTGCCAGCAGTGAAACAGTTCATCAGCCCCAGCATTTT.

This chain joins TRBV19 and TRBJ1-2; D possibly corresponds to TRBD1 (5 bases). The CDR3 spans 13 residues. The V end lost 4 bases, the J end lost 0 bases, and 6 bases lay between the germline ends. CDR1 is LNHDA, CDR2 SQIVND, per germline (reference sequence). This chain's CDR3 is CASSRGPNYGYTF. CDR3 in DNA: TGTGCCAGTAGTAGGGGCCCTAACTATGGCTACACCTTC.

This chain links TRBV5-1 with TRBJ2-5, with TRBD2 matching over 10 bases. Germline loops: CDR1 SGHRS, CDR2 YFSETQ. Trimming at V came to 4 bases and at J to 1 base, leaving 7 bases not matched to a gene. The CDR3 has 16 amino acids. As DNA, the CDR3 is TGCGCCAGCAGCACAGGGAGCGGGGGGGTCCAAGAGACCCAGTACTTC. This translates into CASSTGSGGVQETQYF.

This clone has only one observation. The CDR3 here is CASSLGTANTEAFF. The CDR3 nucleotides are TGTGCCAGCAGCTTAGGGACAGCGAACACTGAAGCTTTCTTT. V gene TRBV7-8 combines with J gene TRBJ1-1, with a weak D call TRBD1 (6 bases). CDR1 and CDR2 from the germline V gene are SGHVS and FQNEAQ. The CDR3 sequence is 14 residues long. V was clipped by 1 base and J by 1 base, with 7 bases between them.

This chain uses TRBV19 with TRBJ1-5; TRBD1 might be the D (5 bases). The CDR3 is made up of 15 amino acids. Trimming shortened V by 5 bases and J by 1 base, and 12 bases separated the two germline ends. Germline V lookup: CDR1 LNHDA, CDR2 SQIVND (reference sequence). CDR3 sequence reads: CASSGPGNSNQPQHF. Here the CDR3 DNA reads TGTGCCAGTAGTGGTCCAGGGAACAGCAATCAGCCCCAGCATTTT. The variable domain in full, completed from reference TRBV19 and TRBJ1-5, reads DGGITQSPKYLFRKEGQNVTLSCEQNLNHDAMYWYRQDPGQGLRLIYYSQIVNDFQKGDIAEGYSVSREKKESFPLTVTSAQKNPTAFYLCASSGPGNSNQPQHFGDGTRLSIL.

The chain couples TRBV30 to TRBJ1-4; unclear D gene. V was trimmed by 5 bases and J by 0 bases, leaving 7 bases between them. This CDR3 region has 13 residues. CDR1 and CDR2 (germline): GTSNPN, SVGIG (reference sequence). CDR3 nucleotide sequence: TGTGCCTGGTCACAGACAACTAATGAAAAACTGTTTTTT. Its translation is CAWSQTTNEKLFF.

The chain carries TRBV11-2 and TRBJ1-1, with D possibly TRBD1 on 5 matching bases. The CDR3 totals 15 residues. Germline lookup yields CDR1 SGHAT and CDR2 FQNNGV. The ends were cut back, 5 bases at V and 4 bases at J, with 17 bases in the middle. This CDR3 reads CASSPDNHRGTEAFF. CDR3 nucleotides: TGTGCCAGCAGCCCGGACAACCATCGAGGCACTGAAGCTTTCTTT.